This record covers a single T cell receptor beta chain. As yet, its antigen is unknown. The authors made each sample's cDNA in eight separate reactions. For each CDR3 protein, TCRdb gives one entry from its re-call of the 5' RACE reads, without DNA. Its clone listing holds around 220,000 distinct CDR3 sequences. These data belong to a study of monozygotic twins with inflammatory bowel disease. Points from the study as a whole: Other individuals had fewer clonotypes in common with IBD patients than with healthy twins, especially with disease activity. Those with IBD had lower TCRbeta diversity (inverse Simpson) than their healthy co-twins did.

The CDR3 is made up of 11 amino acids. Germline loops: CDR1 MNHEY, CDR2 SVGAGI. Each donor supplied more than 2 ml of blood. The chain combines TRBV6-5 with TRBJ2-7; TCRdb returns TRBD2, unconfirmable since there is no DNA. The origin of this receptor is a human donor with ulcerative colitis or Crohn's disease, or a healthy co-twin of an affected twin (not recorded which). The sample was blood. CDR3 sequence reads: CASSYGREQYF.